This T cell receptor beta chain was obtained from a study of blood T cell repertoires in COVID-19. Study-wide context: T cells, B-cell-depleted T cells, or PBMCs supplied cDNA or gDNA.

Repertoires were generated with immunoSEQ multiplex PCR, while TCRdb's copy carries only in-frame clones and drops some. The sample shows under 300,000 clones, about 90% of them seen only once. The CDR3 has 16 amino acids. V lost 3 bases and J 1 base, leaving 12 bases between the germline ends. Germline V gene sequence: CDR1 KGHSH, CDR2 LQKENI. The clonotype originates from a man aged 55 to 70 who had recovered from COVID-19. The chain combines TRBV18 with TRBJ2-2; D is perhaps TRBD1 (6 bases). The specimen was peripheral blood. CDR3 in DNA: TGTGCCAGCTCACCTGGACAGATAATGAACACCGGGGAGCTGTTTTTT. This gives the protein CASSPGQIMNTGELFF. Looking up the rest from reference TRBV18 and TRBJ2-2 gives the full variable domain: NAGVMQNPRHLVRRRGQEARLRCSPMKGHSHVYWYRQLPEEGLKFMVYLQKENIIDESGMPKERFSAEFPKEGPSILRIQQVVRGDSAAYFCASSPGQIMNTGELFFGEGSRLTVL.